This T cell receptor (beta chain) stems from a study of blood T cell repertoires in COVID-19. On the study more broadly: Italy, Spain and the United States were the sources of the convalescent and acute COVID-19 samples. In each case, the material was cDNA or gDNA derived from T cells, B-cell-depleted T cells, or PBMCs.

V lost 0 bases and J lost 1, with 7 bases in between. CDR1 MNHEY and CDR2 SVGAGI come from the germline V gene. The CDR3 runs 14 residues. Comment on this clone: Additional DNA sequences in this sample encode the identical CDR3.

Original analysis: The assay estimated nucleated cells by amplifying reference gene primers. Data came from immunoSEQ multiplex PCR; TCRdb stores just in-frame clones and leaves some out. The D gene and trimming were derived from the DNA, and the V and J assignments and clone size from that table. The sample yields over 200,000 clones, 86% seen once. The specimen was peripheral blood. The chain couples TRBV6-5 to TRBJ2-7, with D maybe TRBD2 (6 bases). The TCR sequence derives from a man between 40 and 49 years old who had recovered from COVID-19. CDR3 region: CASSYSAGSYEQYF. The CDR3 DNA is TGTGCCAGCAGTTACTCAGCGGGTTCCTACGAGCAGTACTTC.